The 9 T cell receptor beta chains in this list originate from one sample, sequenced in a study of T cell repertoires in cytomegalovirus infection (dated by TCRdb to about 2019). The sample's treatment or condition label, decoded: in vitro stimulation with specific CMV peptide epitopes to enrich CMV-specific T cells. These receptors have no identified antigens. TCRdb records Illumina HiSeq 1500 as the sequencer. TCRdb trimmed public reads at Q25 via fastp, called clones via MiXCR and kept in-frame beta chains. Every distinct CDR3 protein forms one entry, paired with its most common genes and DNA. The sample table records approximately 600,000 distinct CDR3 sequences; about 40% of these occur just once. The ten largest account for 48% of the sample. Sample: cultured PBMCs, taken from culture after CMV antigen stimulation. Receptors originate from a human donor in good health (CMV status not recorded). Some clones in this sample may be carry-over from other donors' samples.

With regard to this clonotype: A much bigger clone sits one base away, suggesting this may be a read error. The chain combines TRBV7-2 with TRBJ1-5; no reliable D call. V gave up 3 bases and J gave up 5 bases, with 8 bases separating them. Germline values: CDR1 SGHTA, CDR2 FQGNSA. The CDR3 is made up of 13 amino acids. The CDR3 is CASSFTSYQPQHF. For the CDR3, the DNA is TGTGCCAGCAGCTTCACTTCGTATCAGCCCCAGCATTTT. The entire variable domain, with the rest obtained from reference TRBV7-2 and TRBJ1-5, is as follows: GAGVSQSPSNKVTEKGKDVELRCDPISGHTALYWYRQSLGQGLEFLIYFQGNSAPDKSGLPSDRFSAERTGGSVSTLTIQRTQQEDSAVYLCASSFTSYQPQHFGDGTRLSIL.

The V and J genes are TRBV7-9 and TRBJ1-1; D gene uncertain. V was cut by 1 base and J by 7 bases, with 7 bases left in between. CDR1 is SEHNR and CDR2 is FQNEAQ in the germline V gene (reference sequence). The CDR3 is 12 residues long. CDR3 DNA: TGTGCCAGCAGCTTAGTCAAGCTTGAAGCTTTCTTT. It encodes CASSLVKLEAFF. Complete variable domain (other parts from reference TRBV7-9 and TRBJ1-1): DTGVSQNPRHKITKRGQNVTFRCDPISEHNRLYWYRQTLGQGPEFLTYFQNEAQLEKSRLLSDRFSAERPKGSFSTLEIQRTEQGDSAMYLCASSLVKLEAFFGQGTRLTVV.

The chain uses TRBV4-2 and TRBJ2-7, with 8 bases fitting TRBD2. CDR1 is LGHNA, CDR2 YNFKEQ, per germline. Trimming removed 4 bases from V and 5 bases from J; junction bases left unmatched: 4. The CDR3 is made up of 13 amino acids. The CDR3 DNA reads TGTGCCAGCAGCCCGCGACTAGCGAACGAGCAGTACTTC. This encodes CASSPRLANEQYF.

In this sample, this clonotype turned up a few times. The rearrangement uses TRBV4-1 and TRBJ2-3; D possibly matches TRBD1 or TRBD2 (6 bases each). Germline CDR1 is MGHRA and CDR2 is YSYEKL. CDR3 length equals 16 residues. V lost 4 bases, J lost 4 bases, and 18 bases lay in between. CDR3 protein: CASSLAAGQRADTQYF. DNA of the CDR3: TGCGCCAGCAGCCTCGCCGCGGGACAAAGGGCAGATACGCAGTATTTT.

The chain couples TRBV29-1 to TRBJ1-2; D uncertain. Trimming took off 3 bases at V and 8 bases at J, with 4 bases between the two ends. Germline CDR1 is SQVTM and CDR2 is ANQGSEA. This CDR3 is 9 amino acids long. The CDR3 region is CSVDRGYTF. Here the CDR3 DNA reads TGCAGCGTTGATAGGGGCTACACCTTC.

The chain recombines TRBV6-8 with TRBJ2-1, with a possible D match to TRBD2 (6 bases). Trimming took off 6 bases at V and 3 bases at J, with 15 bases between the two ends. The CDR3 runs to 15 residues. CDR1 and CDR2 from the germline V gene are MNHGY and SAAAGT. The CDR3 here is CASRSGTEGYNEQFF. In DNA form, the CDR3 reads TGTGCCAGCAGGTCCGGGACTGAGGGCTACAATGAGCAGTTCTTC.

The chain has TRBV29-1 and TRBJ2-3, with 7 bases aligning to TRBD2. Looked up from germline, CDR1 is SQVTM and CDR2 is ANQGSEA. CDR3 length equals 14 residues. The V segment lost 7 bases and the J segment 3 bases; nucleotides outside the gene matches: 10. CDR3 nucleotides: TGCAGCGGGGGTTTTGTGCGGGAGACAGATACGCAGTATTTT. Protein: CSGGFVRETDTQYF.

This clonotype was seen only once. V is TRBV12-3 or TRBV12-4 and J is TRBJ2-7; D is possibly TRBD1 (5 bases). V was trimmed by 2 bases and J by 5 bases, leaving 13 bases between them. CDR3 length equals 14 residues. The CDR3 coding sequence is TGTGCCAGCAGTTTATCTGGGCAGGGCCACGAGCAGTACTTC. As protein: CASSLSGQGHEQYF.

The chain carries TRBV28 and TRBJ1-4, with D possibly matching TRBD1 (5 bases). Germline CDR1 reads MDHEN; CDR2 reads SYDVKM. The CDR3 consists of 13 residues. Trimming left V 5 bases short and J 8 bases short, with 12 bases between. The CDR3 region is CASSVAGGEKLFF. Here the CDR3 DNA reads TGTGCCAGCAGTGTAGCGGGGGGGGAAAAACTGTTTTTT.